The 24 T cell receptor beta chains given below trace back to one sample, sequenced in a study of CD8 T cells in ankylosing spondylitis. Findings and limits, study-wide: Eight or nine highly homologous variants formed a TCR beta motif that appeared characteristic of ankylosing spondylitis blood.

No antigen is known for these receptors. TCRdb itself ran the 5' RACE reads through MiXCR, one entry per CDR3 protein. The data contain some 200,000 distinct CDR3 sequences, around 7.9% of them singletons. Input material: blood, either unsorted or a sorted T cell fraction (not recorded which). The receptors stem from a male donor with ankylosing spondylitis.

This clonotype was observed a handful of times. The chain carries TRBV20-1 and TRBJ1-5; D ambiguous. The ends were cut back, 5 bases at V and 0 bases at J, with 14 bases in the middle. This CDR3 region has 15 residues. The germline V gene has CDR1 DFQATT and CDR2 SNEGSKA (reference sequence). The CDR3 DNA follows: TGCAGTGCTTTCCCTTCAGGCGGTAGCAATCAGCCCCAGCATTTT. Translated, it gives CSAFPSGGSNQPQHF.

There are many counts of this clonotype. This chain connects TRBV29-1 to TRBJ2-1; 11 positions agree with TRBD2. The trim removed 6 bases at V and 9 bases at J, leaving 7 bases unmatched. This CDR3 has 13 residues. The germline V gene encodes CDR1 SQVTM and CDR2 ANQGSEA. The CDR3 region is CSVTSGAMGEQFF. DNA for the CDR3: TGCAGCGTGACTAGCGGGGCTATGGGTGAGCAGTTCTTC.

The table lists this clonotype with many counts. The rearrangement uses TRBV28 and TRBJ2-7, with D possibly being TRBD2 (6 bases). Deletions cut 2 bases from V and 2 bases from J, with 13 bases between. The CDR3 extends over 15 amino acids. The germline CDR1 and CDR2 sequences are MDHEN and SYDVKM. This chain's CDR3 is CASSLMRGPPYEQYF. The CDR3 DNA follows: TGTGCCAGCAGTTTAATGCGGGGCCCACCCTACGAGCAGTACTTC.

This clonotype was detected many times. The CDR3 protein is CASSYSIGRRYYEQYF. In nucleotides, the CDR3 is TGTGCCAGCAGTTACTCGATAGGACGTAGGTACTACGAGCAGTACTTC. The chain couples TRBV6-5 to TRBJ2-7; no clear D gene. The ends were cut back, 0 bases at V and 3 bases at J, with 15 bases in the middle. The germline CDR1 and CDR2 sequences are MNHEY and SVGAGI. This CDR3 is built from 16 residues.

This clonotype was counted ten times or more. The gene calls are TRBV7-8 and TRBJ1-5, with unresolved D. The CDR3 is 12 amino acids. Deletions cut 5 bases from V and 8 bases from J, with 10 bases between. CDR1 and CDR2 (germline): SGHVS, FQNEAQ. The CDR3 bases are TGTGCCAGCAGCCCCTCCGGAGAGCCCCAGCATTTT. Protein: CASSPSGEPQHF.

The gene calls are TRBV29-1 and TRBJ2-5; 7 bases are shared with TRBD1. Per germline, CDR1 SQVTM and CDR2 ANQGSEA. The V gene end was trimmed by 4 bases and the J gene end by 5 bases; junction bases not matched to a gene: 7. The CDR3 extends over 13 amino acids. CDR3 sequence (DNA): TGCAGCGTTGTTGAGGGGGCTTGGGAGACCCAGTACTTC. As protein: CSVVEGAWETQYF.

This clonotype has at least ten counts. The rearrangement links TRBV2 to TRBJ2-5, with D uncertain. This CDR3 has 13 amino acids. The germline gives CDR1 SNHLY, CDR2 FYNNEI. V shed 2 bases and J shed 5 bases, with 9 bases lying between them. CDR3 nucleotide sequence: TGTGCCAGCAGTGAAAGTAGGATGGAGACCCAGTACTTC. This codes for CASSESRMETQYF.

The V and J genes are TRBV10-3 and TRBJ1-1; D is unresolved. This CDR3 contains 15 residues. CDR1 and CDR2 (germline): ENHRY, SYGVKD. V was trimmed by 2 bases and J by 1 base, leaving 11 bases between them. The CDR3 DNA reads as TGTGCCATCAGTGAGGGTCGGTATCAGAACACTGAAGCTTTCTTT. Protein product: CAISEGRYQNTEAFF.

The V and J genes are TRBV3-1 and TRBJ1-5, with D hard to call. Germline CDR1 is LGHDT and CDR2 is YNNKEL (reference sequence). V dropped 7 bases and J dropped 6 bases, with 4 bases sitting between them. This CDR3 is 10 amino acids long. CDR3 region: CASIGQPQHF. The DNA of the CDR3 is TGTGCCAGCATAGGTCAGCCCCAGCATTTT.

This clonotype came up many times. The chain joins TRBV4-3 to TRBJ1-1; D unresolved. Trimming took 0 bases from V and 1 from J, leaving 9 bases between them. Germline loops: CDR1 LGHNA, CDR2 YSLEER. This CDR3 comprises 15 residues. As DNA, the CDR3 is TGCGCCAGCAGCCAAGATTGGCTGGGGAACACTGAAGCTTTCTTT. The encoded protein is CASSQDWLGNTEAFF.

The chain recombines TRBV7-9 with TRBJ2-4; D gene uncertain. The CDR3 is made up of 16 amino acids. Trimming stripped 2 bases from V and 0 bases from J, with 11 bases between. Germline V gene lookup returns CDR1 SEHNR and CDR2 FQNEAQ (reference sequence). This chain's CDR3 is CASSLPSGSAKNIQYF. The CDR3 DNA is TGTGCCAGCAGCTTACCCTCGGGCTCAGCCAAAAACATTCAGTACTTC.

J is TRBJ2-7 and V is TRBV6-1; D tentatively reads TRBD1 or TRBD2 (5 bases each). Germline CDR1 and CDR2: MNHNS and SASEGT. This CDR3 has 17 residues. The germline V and J ends were trimmed by 6 bases and 1 base, with 22 bases remaining between them. The CDR3 coding sequence is TGTGCCAGCAGAGCCAGGGACCCCCTCCTAACGTCCTACGAGCAGTACTTC. This codes for CASRARDPLLTSYEQYF.

This clonotype was counted at least ten times. The chain couples TRBV23-1 to TRBJ2-1; tentative D call: TRBD1 (6 bases). TRBV23-1 carries the ORF label, with uncertain function. Between the trimmed V and J ends, which lost 7 bases and 15 bases, there was a span of 13 bases. The CDR3 totals 10 residues. This chain's CDR3 is CASKPGHRFF. CDR3 nucleotides: TGCGCCAGCAAACCGGGACACCGGTTCTTC.

The chain combines TRBV15 with TRBJ2-3; D may be TRBD1 (7 bases). CDR3 length: 14 amino acids. CDR1 and CDR2 (germline): LNHNV, YYDKDF (reference sequence). V was shortened by 2 bases and J by 9 bases, with 15 bases between the two germline ends. CDR3 bases: TGTGCCACCAGCAGACCCGACAGGGACTCCACGCAGTATTTT. It is translated as CATSRPDRDSTQYF.

This clonotype was observed at least ten times. This chain joins TRBV20-1 and TRBJ2-1; 10 bases map to TRBD2. The ends lost 2 bases at V and 3 bases at J; junction bases unmatched: 1. Germline values: CDR1 DFQATT, CDR2 SNEGSKA (reference sequence). CDR3 length equals 14 residues. The CDR3 bases are TGCAGTGCTAGACTAGCGGGAGACTACAATGAGCAGTTCTTC. Its translation: CSARLAGDYNEQFF.

This clonotype was counted at least ten times. The chain is built from TRBV7-8 and TRBJ2-7; TRBD1 matches 7 bases. CDR3 length: 15 residues. Germline CDR1 is SGHVS and CDR2 is FQNEAQ. V lost 3 bases and J lost 4; bases outside the gene matches: 9. The CDR3 nucleotides read TGTGCCAGCAGCTTGTACGGGCGGACAGGATACGAGCAGTACTTC. The encoded protein is CASSLYGRTGYEQYF.

In its sample, this clonotype was seen many times. The CDR3 here is CASSRDRGQGEKLFF. CDR3 sequence (DNA): TGTGCCAGCAGTCGTGACAGGGGGCAAGGAGAAAAACTGTTTTTT. The chain is built from TRBV12-3 or TRBV12-4 and TRBJ1-4; 10 bases map to TRBD1. The CDR3 totals 15 residues. After removal of 5 bases from V and 8 bases from J, the junction contained 8 bases not matched to a gene.

This clonotype has a handful of counts. The rearrangement uses TRBV5-1 and TRBJ2-2; a possible D gene is TRBD1 (5 bases). The CDR3 loop spans 16 amino acids. Trimming stripped 2 bases from V and 3 bases from J, with 14 bases between. Germline lookup yields CDR1 SGHRS and CDR2 YFSETQ. The CDR3 DNA reads as TGCGCCAGCAGCTTTCGGCAGGGATTTGACACCGGGGAGCTGTTTTTT. Translation gives CASSFRQGFDTGELFF.

This clonotype was detected ten times or more. The V call is TRBV19, the J call TRBJ1-2; no reliable D call. This CDR3 is 11 amino acids long. Trimming left V 5 bases short and J 2 bases short, with 3 bases between. Germline values: CDR1 LNHDA, CDR2 SQIVND (reference sequence). CDR3 sequence reads: CASSPNYGYTF. CDR3 bases: TGTGCCAGTAGTCCGAACTATGGCTACACCTTC.

The chain has TRBV4-3 and TRBJ1-1; possibly TRBD1 for D (5 bases). Trimming took 0 bases from V and 0 from J, leaving 17 bases between them. Germline values: CDR1 LGHNA, CDR2 YSLEER. The CDR3 has 18 residues. The chain's CDR3 is CASSQEVARRGMNTEAFF. CDR3 sequence (DNA): TGCGCCAGCAGCCAAGAAGTAGCCCGGAGGGGTATGAACACTGAAGCTTTCTTT.

The table lists this clonotype with many counts. The chain couples TRBV9 to TRBJ1-6; weak D call: TRBD1 (5 bases). Germline V lookup: CDR1 SGDLS, CDR2 YYNGEE. This CDR3 has 13 residues. V lost 3 bases and J 6 bases, leaving 7 bases between the germline ends. The chain's CDR3 is CASSGQFNSPLHF. DNA of the CDR3: TGTGCCAGCAGCGGACAGTTTAATTCACCCCTCCACTTT. Complete variable domain (other parts from reference TRBV9 and TRBJ1-6): DSGVTQTPKHLITATGQRVTLRCSPRSGDLSVYWYQQSLDQGLQFLIQYYNGEERAKGNILERFSAQQFPDLHSELNLSSLELGDSALYFCASSGQFNSPLHFGNGTRLTVT.

This clonotype showed up many times. The V gene is TRBV7-2, the J gene TRBJ2-7; D uncertain. Trimming removed 0 bases at V and 0 bases at J, with 15 bases between. Germline CDR1 reads SGHTA; CDR2 reads FQGNSA. The CDR3 consists of 17 residues. CDR3 DNA sequence: TGTGCCAGCAGCTTAGCCCGCTCGCGGAAAATCTCCTACGAGCAGTACTTC. Protein sequence: CASSLARSRKISYEQYF.

This clonotype has at least ten counts. The chain carries TRBV28 and TRBJ2-7, with TRBD1 matching 9 bases. CDR1 and CDR2 from the germline V gene are MDHEN and SYDVKM. The CDR3 loop spans 16 amino acids. J lost 5 bases, V lost 10 bases, and 18 bases had no gene match. CDR3 DNA: TGTGCCATTACCCCCTGGGACAGGGACCCGTTTGACGAGCAGTACTTC. It codes for CAITPWDRDPFDEQYF.

There are many counts of this clonotype. The rearrangement joins TRBV28 to TRBJ1-5; D unresolved. Trimming cost V 5 bases and J 4 bases, with 30 bases left between them. Germline V lookup: CDR1 MDHEN, CDR2 SYDVKM. The length of the CDR3 is 20 residues. CDR3 region: CASSPFLAFGKEHRNQPQHF. The CDR3 region has the DNA TGTGCCAGCAGTCCCTTCCTTGCCTTCGGAAAAGAGCACAGAAATCAGCCCCAGCATTTT.